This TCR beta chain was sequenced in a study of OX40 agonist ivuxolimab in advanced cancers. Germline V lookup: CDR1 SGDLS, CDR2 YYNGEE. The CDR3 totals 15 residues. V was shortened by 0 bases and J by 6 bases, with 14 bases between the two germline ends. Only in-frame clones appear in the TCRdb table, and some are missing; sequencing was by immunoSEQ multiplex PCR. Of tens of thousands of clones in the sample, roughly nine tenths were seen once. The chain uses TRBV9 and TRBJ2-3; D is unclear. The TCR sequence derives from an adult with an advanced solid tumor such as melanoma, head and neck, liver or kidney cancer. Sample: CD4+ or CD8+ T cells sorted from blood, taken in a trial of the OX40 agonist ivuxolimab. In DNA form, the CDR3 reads TGTGCCAGCAGCGTAGCCTCTCGGGTGGGGGATACGCAGTATTTT. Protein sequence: CASSVASRVGDTQYF.